These 4 T cell receptor beta chains came from one sample sequenced in a study of T cells after yellow fever vaccination. TCRdb analysed the 5' RACE reads with MiXCR anew, one entry per CDR3 protein. The sample carries more than 300,000 distinct CDR3 sequences, roughly 10% recorded once. The sequencing here drew on CD4+ T cells sorted from PBMCs, taken 45 days after the yellow fever booster vaccination. These receptors were obtained from a man aged 18 to 35 who received the YFV17D yellow fever vaccine.

This clonotype has a count of ten or more. The chain joins TRBV5-1 to TRBJ2-4; D remains unclear. V lost 0 bases and J 6 bases, leaving 13 bases between the germline ends. The CDR3 length is 15 residues. Germline values: CDR1 SGHRS, CDR2 YFSETQ. CDR3 sequence: CASSLGGNVRNIQYF. The CDR3 DNA is TGCGCCAGCAGCTTGGGGGGAAATGTTAGAAACATTCAGTACTTC. The whole variable domain, filled in from reference TRBV5-1 and TRBJ2-4, reads KAGVTQTPRYLIKTRGQQVTLSCSPISGHRSVSWYQQTPGQGLQFLFEYFSETQRNKGNFPGRFSGRQFSNSRSEMNVSTLELGDSALYLCASSLGGNVRNIQYFGAGTRLSVL.

V is TRBV12-3 or TRBV12-4 and J is TRBJ1-5, with D possibly TRBD1 on 5 matching bases. The V and J ends lost 6 bases and 4 bases respectively, with 19 bases between them. The CDR3 contains 16 residues. The CDR3 spells CASSYTGAGANQPQHF. The CDR3 DNA reads as TGTGCCAGCAGCTACACCGGGGCCGGGGCAAATCAGCCCCAGCATTTT.

A few counts support this clonotype. V usage is TRBV12-3 or TRBV12-4 and J usage is TRBJ1-4; no clear D gene. The V end was cut by 6 bases, the J end by 0 bases, with 17 bases between. CDR3 length: 17 amino acids. In nucleotides, the CDR3 is TGTGCCAGCAGGTCCCGCGGCCGACTTGCAACTAATGAAAAACTGTTTTTT. Translation: CASRSRGRLATNEKLFF.

This chain uses TRBV2 with TRBJ2-1, with 8 bases identical to TRBD2. There are 15 residues in the CDR3. The V gene's germline CDR1 is SNHLY and CDR2 FYNNEI. With 6 bases clipped from V and 0 bases from J, the junction kept 4 bases outside the gene matches. CDR3 coding DNA: TGTGCCAGCAGCAAGGGGACTAGCTCCTACAATGAGCAGTTCTTC. This sequence encodes CASSKGTSSYNEQFF.